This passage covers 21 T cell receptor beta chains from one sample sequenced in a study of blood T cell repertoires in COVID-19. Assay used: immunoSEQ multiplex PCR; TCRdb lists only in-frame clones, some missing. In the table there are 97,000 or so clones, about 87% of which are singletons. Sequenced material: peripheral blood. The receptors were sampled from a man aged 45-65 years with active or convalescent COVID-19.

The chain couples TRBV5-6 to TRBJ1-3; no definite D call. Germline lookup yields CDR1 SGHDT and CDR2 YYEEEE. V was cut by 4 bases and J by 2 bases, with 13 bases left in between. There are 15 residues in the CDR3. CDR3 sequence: CASSLDLIAGNTIYF. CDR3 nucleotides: TGTGCCAGCAGCCTGGATCTAATAGCTGGAAACACCATATATTTT.

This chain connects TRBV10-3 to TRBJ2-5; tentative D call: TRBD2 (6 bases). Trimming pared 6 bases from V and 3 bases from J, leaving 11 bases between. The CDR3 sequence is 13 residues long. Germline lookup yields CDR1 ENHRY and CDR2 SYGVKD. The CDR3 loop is CAIRLAAEETQYF. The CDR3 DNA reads TGTGCCATCAGACTAGCTGCCGAAGAGACCCAGTACTTC.

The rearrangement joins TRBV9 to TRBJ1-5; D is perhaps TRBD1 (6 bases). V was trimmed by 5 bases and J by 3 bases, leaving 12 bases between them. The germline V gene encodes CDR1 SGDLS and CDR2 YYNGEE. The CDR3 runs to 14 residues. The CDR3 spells CASSRGQINQPQHF. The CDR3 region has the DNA TGTGCCAGCAGTCGAGGACAGATCAATCAGCCCCAGCATTTT.

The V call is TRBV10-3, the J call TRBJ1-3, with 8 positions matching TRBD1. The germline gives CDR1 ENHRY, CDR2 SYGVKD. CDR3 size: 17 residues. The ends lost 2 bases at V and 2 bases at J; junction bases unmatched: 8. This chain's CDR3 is CAISEQGQGTPGNTIYF. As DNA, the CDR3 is TGTGCCATCAGTGAGCAAGGACAGGGAACCCCTGGAAACACCATATATTTT.

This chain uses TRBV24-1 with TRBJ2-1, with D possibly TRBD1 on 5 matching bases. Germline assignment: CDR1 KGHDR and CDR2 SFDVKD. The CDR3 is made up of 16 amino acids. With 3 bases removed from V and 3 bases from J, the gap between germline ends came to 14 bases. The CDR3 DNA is TGTGCCACCAGTGATCCTGACAGTAATTTCTACAATGAGCAGTTCTTC. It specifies CATSDPDSNFYNEQFF.

The CDR3 DNA reads TGTGCCAGCAGCTCGGGGACTCCGTCTCAGCCCCAGCATTTT. It is translated as CASSSGTPSQPQHF. The rearrangement uses TRBV7-2 and TRBJ1-5; TRBD1 is a possible D gene (5 bases). The germline V gene has CDR1 SGHTA and CDR2 FQGNSA. The V and J ends lost 4 bases and 6 bases respectively, with 13 bases between them. CDR3 length: 14 amino acids.

The CDR3 bases are TGTGCCAGTAGTCCCGAGAGGGTCTATAGCAATCAGCCCCAGCATTTT. It encodes CASSPERVYSNQPQHF. The chain links TRBV19 to TRBJ1-5; no reliable D call. Germline CDR1 reads LNHDA; CDR2 reads SQIVND (reference sequence). Between the trimmed V and J ends, which lost 5 bases and 0 bases, there was a span of 14 bases. This CDR3 has 16 residues.

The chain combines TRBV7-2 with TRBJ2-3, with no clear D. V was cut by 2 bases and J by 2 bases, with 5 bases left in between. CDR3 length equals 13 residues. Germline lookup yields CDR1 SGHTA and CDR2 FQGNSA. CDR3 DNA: TGTGCCAGCAGCTTATACTACACAGATACGCAGTATTTT. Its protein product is CASSLYYTDTQYF. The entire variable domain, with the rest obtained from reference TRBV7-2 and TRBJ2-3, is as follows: GAGVSQSPSNKVTEKGKDVELRCDPISGHTALYWYRQSLGQGLEFLIYFQGNSAPDKSGLPSDRFSAERTGGSVSTLTIQRTQQEDSAVYLCASSLYYTDTQYFGPGTRLTVL.

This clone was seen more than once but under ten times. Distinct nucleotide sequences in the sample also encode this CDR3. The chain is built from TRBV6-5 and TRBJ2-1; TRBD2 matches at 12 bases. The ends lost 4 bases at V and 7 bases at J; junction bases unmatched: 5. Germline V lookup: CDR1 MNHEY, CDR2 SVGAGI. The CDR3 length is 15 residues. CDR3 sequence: CASSLTSGGINEQFF. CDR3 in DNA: TGTGCCAGCAGTTTAACTAGCGGGGGGATAAATGAGCAGTTCTTC.

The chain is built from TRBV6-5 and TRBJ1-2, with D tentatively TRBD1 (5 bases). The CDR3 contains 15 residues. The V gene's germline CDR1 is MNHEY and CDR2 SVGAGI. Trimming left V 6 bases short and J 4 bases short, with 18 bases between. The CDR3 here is CASRPTEGIFYGYTF. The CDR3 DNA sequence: TGTGCCAGCAGACCCACGGAGGGGATATTCTATGGCTACACCTTC.

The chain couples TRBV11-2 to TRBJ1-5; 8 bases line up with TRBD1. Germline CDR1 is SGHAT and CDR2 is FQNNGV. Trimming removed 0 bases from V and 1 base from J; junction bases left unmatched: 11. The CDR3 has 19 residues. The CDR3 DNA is TGTGCCAGCAGCTTAGACCCTCAGGGGGCAAAGGGGAGCAATCAGCCCCAGCATTTT. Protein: CASSLDPQGAKGSNQPQHF.

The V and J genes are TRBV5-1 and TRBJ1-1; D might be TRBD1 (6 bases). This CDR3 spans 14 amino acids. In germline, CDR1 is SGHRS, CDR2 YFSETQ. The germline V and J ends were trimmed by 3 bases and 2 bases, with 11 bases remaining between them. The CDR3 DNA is TGCGCCAGCAGCTACGGACAGAGAAACACTGAAGCTTTCTTT. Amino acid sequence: CASSYGQRNTEAFF. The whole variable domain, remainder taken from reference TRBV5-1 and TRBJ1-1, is KAGVTQTPRYLIKTRGQQVTLSCSPISGHRSVSWYQQTPGQGLQFLFEYFSETQRNKGNFPGRFSGRQFSNSRSEMNVSTLELGDSALYLCASSYGQRNTEAFFGQGTRLTVV.

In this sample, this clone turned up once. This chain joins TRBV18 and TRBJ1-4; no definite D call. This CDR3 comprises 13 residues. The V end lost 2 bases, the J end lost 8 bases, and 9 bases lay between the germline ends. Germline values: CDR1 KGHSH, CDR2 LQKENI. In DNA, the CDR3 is TGTGCCAGCTCACCAGGGGAGGGAGAAAAACTGTTTTTT. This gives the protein CASSPGEGEKLFF. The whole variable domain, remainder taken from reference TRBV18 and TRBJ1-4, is NAGVMQNPRHLVRRRGQEARLRCSPMKGHSHVYWYRQLPEEGLKFMVYLQKENIIDESGMPKERFSAEFPKEGPSILRIQQVVRGDSAAYFCASSPGEGEKLFFGSGTQLSVL.

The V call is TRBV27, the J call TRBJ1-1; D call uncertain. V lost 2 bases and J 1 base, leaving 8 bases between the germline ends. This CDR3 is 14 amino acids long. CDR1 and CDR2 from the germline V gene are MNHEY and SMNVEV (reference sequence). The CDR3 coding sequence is TGTGCCAGCAGTTTAAACGGAGGGAACACTGAAGCTTTCTTT. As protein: CASSLNGGNTEAFF.

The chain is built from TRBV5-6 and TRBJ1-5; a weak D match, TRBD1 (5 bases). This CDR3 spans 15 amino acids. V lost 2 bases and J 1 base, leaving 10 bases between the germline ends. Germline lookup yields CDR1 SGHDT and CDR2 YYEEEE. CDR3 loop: CASSFGGNSNQPQHF. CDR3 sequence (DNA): TGTGCCAGCAGCTTTGGGGGGAACAGCAATCAGCCCCAGCATTTT.

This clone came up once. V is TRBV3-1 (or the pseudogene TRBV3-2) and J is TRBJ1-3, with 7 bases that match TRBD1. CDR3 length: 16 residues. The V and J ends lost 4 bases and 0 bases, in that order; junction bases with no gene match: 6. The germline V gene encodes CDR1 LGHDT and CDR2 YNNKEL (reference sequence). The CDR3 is CASSPSDRYSGNTIYF. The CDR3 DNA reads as TGTGCCAGCAGCCCCTCGGACAGGTACTCTGGAAACACCATATATTTT.

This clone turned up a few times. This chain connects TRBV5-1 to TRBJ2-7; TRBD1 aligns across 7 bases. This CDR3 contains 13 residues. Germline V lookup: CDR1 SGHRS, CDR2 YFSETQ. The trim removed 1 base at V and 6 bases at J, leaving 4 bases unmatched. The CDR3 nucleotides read TGCGCCAGCAGCTTGACACAGGGGACCGAGCAGTACGTC. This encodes CASSLTQGTEQYV.

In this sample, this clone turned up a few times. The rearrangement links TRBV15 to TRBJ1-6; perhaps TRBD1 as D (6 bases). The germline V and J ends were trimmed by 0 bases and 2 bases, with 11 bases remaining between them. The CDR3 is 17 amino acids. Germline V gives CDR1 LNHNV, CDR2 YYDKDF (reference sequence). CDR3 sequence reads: CATSRDATGTYNSPLHF. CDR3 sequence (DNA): TGTGCCACCAGCAGAGATGCAACAGGGACCTATAATTCACCCCTCCACTTT. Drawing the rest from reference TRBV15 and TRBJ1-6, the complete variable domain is DAMVIQNPRYQVTQFGKPVTLSCSQTLNHNVMYWYQQKSSQAPKLLFHYYDKDFNNEADTPDNFQSRRPNTSFCFLDIRSPGLGDTAMYLCATSRDATGTYNSPLHFGNGTRLTVT.

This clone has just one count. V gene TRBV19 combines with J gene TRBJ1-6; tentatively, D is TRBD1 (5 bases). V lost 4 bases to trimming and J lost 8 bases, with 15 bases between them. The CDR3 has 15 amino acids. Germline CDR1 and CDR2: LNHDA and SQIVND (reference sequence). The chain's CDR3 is CASSTPGREYSPLHF. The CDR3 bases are TGTGCCAGTAGTACCCCGGGACGGGAGTATTCACCCCTCCACTTT.

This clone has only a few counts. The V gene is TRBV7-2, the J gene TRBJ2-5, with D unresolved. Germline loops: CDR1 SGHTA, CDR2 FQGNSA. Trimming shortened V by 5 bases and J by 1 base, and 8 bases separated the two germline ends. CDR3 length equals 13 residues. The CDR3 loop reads CASSNDFQETQYF. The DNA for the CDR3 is TGTGCCAGCAGCAACGACTTCCAAGAGACCCAGTACTTC.

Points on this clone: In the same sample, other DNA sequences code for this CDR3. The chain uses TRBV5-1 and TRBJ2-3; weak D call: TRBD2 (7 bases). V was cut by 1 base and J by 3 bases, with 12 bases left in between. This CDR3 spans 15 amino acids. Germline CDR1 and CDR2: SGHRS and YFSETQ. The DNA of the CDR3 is TGCGCCAGCAGCTTGTGGGGGGGCGGTACAGATACGCAGTATTTT. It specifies CASSLWGGGTDTQYF.